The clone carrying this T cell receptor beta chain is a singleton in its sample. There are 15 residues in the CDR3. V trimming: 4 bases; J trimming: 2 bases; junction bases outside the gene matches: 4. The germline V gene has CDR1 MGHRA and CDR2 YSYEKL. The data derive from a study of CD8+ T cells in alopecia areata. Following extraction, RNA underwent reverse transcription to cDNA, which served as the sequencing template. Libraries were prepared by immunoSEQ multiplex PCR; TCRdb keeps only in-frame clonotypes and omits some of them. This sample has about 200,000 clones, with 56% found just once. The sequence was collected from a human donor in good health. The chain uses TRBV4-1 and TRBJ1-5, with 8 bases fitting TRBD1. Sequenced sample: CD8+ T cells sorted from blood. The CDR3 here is CASSPGQDGNQPQHF. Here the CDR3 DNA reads TGCGCCAGCAGCCCGGGACAGGATGGCAATCAGCCCCAGCATTTT.